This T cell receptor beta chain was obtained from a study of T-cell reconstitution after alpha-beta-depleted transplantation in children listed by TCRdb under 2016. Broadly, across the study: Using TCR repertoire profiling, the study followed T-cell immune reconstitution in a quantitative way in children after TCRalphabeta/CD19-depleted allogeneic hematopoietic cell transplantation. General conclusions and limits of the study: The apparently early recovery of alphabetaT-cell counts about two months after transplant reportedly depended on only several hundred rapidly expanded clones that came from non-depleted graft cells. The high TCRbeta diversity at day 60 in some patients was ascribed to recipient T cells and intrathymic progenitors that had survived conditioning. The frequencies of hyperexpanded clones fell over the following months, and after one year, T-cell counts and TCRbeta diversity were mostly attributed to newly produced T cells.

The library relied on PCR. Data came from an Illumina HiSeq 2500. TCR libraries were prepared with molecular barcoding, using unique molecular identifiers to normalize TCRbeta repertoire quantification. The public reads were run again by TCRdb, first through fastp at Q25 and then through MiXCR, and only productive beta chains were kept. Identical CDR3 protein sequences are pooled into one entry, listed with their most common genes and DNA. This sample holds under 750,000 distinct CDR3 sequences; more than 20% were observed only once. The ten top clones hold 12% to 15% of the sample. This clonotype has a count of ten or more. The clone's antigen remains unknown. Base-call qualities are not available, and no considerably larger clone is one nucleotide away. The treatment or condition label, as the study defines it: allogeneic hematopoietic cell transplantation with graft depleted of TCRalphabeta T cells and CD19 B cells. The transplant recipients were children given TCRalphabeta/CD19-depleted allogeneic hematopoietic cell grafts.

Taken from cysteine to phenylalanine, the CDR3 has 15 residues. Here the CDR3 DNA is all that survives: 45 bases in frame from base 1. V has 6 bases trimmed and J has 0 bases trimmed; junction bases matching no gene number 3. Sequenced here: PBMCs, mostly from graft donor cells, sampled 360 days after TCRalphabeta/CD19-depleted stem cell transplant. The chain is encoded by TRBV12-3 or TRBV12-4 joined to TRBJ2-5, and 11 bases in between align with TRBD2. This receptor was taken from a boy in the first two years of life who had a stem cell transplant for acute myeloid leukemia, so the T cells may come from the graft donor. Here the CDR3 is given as CASSPSGGYQETQYF. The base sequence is TGTGCCAGCAGCCCTAGCGGGGGGTACCAAGAGACCCAGTACTTC.